The 25 T cell receptor beta chains listed next were all sequenced from one sample in a study of CD8 T cells in Susac syndrome. Random hexamers were used to reverse transcribe an amount of roughly 0.5 to 1 ug RNA. Each CDR3 protein is one row after TCRdb ran MiXCR on the immunoSEQ multiplex PCR reads. The data contain about 200,000 distinct CDR3 sequences, roughly nine tenths of them singletons. The sample taken for sequencing was CD4+ T cells from PBMCs. These receptors were obtained from a human donor with Susac syndrome.

V is TRBV9 and J is TRBJ1-2, with D perhaps TRBD1 (6 bases). The V end was cut by 0 bases, the J end by 7 bases, with 10 bases between. CDR1 and CDR2 from the germline V gene are SGDLS and YYNGEE. The CDR3 is made up of 13 amino acids. The CDR3 here is CASSVDTGAGYTF. DNA of the CDR3: TGTGCCAGCAGCGTAGATACGGGGGCTGGCTACACCTTC.

The chain couples TRBV6-2 or TRBV6-3 to TRBJ2-5, with D tentatively TRBD1 (5 bases). Trimming left V 2 bases short and J 4 bases short, with 17 bases between. Germline-derived CDR1 and CDR2 are MNHEY and SVGEGT. This CDR3 has 16 residues. Here the CDR3 reads CASSYPRQSRIETQYF. In DNA form, the CDR3 reads TGTGCCAGCAGTTACCCTCGACAGTCCCGTATAGAGACCCAGTACTTC.

The chain is built from TRBV5-4 and TRBJ1-1, with unresolved D. The CDR3 has 14 residues. The V end was cut by 2 bases, the J end by 3 bases, with 11 bases between. In germline, CDR1 is SGHNT, CDR2 YYREEE (reference sequence). The CDR3 DNA reads as TGTGCCAGCAGCTTCATCGGGTGGGACACTGAAGCTTTCTTT. Protein: CASSFIGWDTEAFF.

This rearrangement joins TRBV15 to TRBJ2-5; D is undetermined. Germline CDR1 LNHNV, CDR2 YYDKDF (reference sequence). V was pared by 0 bases and J by 5 bases, with 4 bases between. The length of the CDR3 is 12 residues. Written as DNA, the CDR3 is TGTGCCACCAGCAGAGATCGGGAGACCCAGTACTTC. It codes for CATSRDRETQYF.

This sequence joins TRBV10-1 and TRBJ1-5, with 7 positions matching TRBD1. V lost 10 bases, J lost 5 bases, and 8 bases stayed unmatched. CDR1 WNHNN and CDR2 SYGVQD come from the germline V gene (reference sequence). The CDR3 is made up of 13 amino acids. The CDR3 is CATGQVGDQPQHF. The CDR3 bases are TGCGCCACCGGACAGGTCGGGGATCAGCCCCAGCATTTT.

J is TRBJ2-1 and V is TRBV3-1, with D perhaps TRBD2 (5 bases). This CDR3 comprises 15 residues. Germline CDR1 is LGHDT and CDR2 is YNNKEL (reference sequence). V was clipped by 0 bases and J by 8 bases, with 14 bases between them. The CDR3, as DNA: TGTGCCAGCAGCCAAGATGGAGCTAGCAAAGATGAGCAGTTCTTC. Translation gives CASSQDGASKDEQFF.

This chain links TRBV6-1 with TRBJ2-1; tentatively, D is TRBD1 (5 bases). The germline V gene encodes CDR1 MNHNS and CDR2 SASEGT. This CDR3 comprises 16 residues. The germline V and J ends were trimmed by 6 bases and 5 bases, with 20 bases remaining between them. The CDR3 loop is CASSPLRTTVDNEQFF. DNA of the CDR3: TGTGCCAGCAGCCCCCTCCGGACAACTGTGGACAATGAGCAGTTCTTC.

In its sample, this clonotype was seen once. This chain uses TRBV12-3 or TRBV12-4 with TRBJ2-1; TRBD1 aligns across 12 bases. The J segment lost 6 bases and the V segment lost 8 bases, leaving 20 bases of the junction unmatched. This CDR3 contains 19 residues. CDR3 bases: TGTGCCAGCGGATTCTCTGGGACAGGGGGCGGCGGGATGATCAATGAGCAGTTCTTC. Translated, it gives CASGFSGTGGGGMINEQFF.

This chain links TRBV5-6 with TRBJ1-4, with D possibly being TRBD1 (5 bases). Germline lookup yields CDR1 SGHDT and CDR2 YYEEEE. CDR3 length equals 17 residues. Trimming took 4 bases from V and 6 from J, leaving 22 bases between them. The CDR3: CASSINTGQGRDEKLFF. CDR3 nucleotides: TGTGCCAGCAGCATTAACACTGGCCAGGGCAGGGATGAAAAACTGTTTTTT.

The rearrangement uses TRBV2 and TRBJ2-6, with 10 nucleotides matching TRBD2. Trimming removed 4 bases from V and 2 bases from J; junction bases left unmatched: 5. The CDR3 runs to 17 residues. The germline V gene has CDR1 SNHLY and CDR2 FYNNEI. CDR3 protein: CASSVTLAGAGANVLTF. CDR3 in DNA: TGTGCCAGCAGTGTGACCCTAGCGGGAGCTGGGGCCAACGTCCTGACTTTC.

The CDR3 sequence: CASSLLDTPGETQYF. CDR3 bases: TGTGCCAGCAGCTTACTAGACACCCCTGGGGAGACCCAGTACTTC. The chain links TRBV7-9 to TRBJ2-5; D gene uncertain. Germline V lookup: CDR1 SEHNR, CDR2 FQNEAQ (reference sequence). The CDR3 sequence is 15 residues long. Trimming pared 2 bases from V and 5 bases from J, leaving 15 bases between. Full variable domain (remainder filled in from reference TRBV7-9 and TRBJ2-5): DTGVSQNPRHKITKRGQNVTFRCDPISEHNRLYWYRQTLGQGPEFLTYFQNEAQLEKSRLLSDRFSAERPKGSFSTLEIQRTEQGDSAMYLCASSLLDTPGETQYFGPGTRLLVL.

This clonotype was picked up one time. The chain is built from TRBV9 and TRBJ2-3; 9 positions match TRBD1. The CDR3 has 20 amino acids. V lost 2 bases, J lost 3 bases, and 19 bases stayed unmatched. Germline V lookup: CDR1 SGDLS, CDR2 YYNGEE. The CDR3 region has the DNA TGTGCCAGCAGCGTCGCTACAGAATCTACCGGGACAGGGATAACAGATACGCAGTATTTT. It encodes CASSVATESTGTGITDTQYF.

This chain uses TRBV7-9 with TRBJ2-2; 7 bases map to TRBD2. CDR3 size: 14 residues. Germline CDR1 SEHNR, CDR2 FQNEAQ (reference sequence). Trimming took 5 bases from V and 8 from J; bases not matched to a gene: 8. The CDR3 DNA reads TGTGCCAGCAGCCCGTGGACTAGGTCTGGGGAGCTGTTTTTT. This translates into CASSPWTRSGELFF.

This chain uses TRBV5-1 with TRBJ1-1; 7 bases agree with TRBD1. CDR3 size: 15 residues. CDR1 is SGHRS and CDR2 is YFSETQ in the germline V gene. V was pared by 0 bases and J by 4 bases, with 6 bases of the junction left unmatched. The DNA of the CDR3 is TGCGCCAGCAGCTTGGTGGCAGGGGGTCGCACTGAAGCTTTCTTT. It codes for CASSLVAGGRTEAFF.

The V and J genes are TRBV2 and TRBJ1-2; possibly TRBD1 for D (6 bases). The CDR3 runs to 14 residues. Per germline, CDR1 SNHLY and CDR2 FYNNEI. The V end lost 2 bases, the J end lost 7 bases, and 14 bases lay between the germline ends. CDR3 region: CASSEKTGRPGYTF. CDR3 in DNA: TGTGCCAGCAGTGAAAAAACAGGGAGACCTGGCTACACCTTC.

The chain employs TRBV18 and TRBJ1-2, with a possible D match to TRBD1 (5 bases). Deletions cut 3 bases from V and 8 bases from J, with 13 bases between. The CDR3 has 13 residues. The germline V gene encodes CDR1 KGHSH and CDR2 LQKENI. CDR3 sequence reads: CASSPRDRGGYTF. The CDR3 DNA is TGTGCCAGCTCACCCCGGGACCGAGGGGGCTACACCTTC.

The chain couples TRBV5-1 to TRBJ1-1, with D maybe TRBD1 (5 bases). The V gene's germline CDR1 is SGHRS and CDR2 YFSETQ. V was cut by 4 bases and J by 1 base, with 11 bases left in between. The CDR3 sequence is 14 residues long. The CDR3 DNA is TGCGCCAGCAGCCCCGCCGGGACGAACACTGAAGCTTTCTTT. Its protein is CASSPAGTNTEAFF.

V usage is TRBV12-3 or TRBV12-4 and J usage is TRBJ2-3; maybe TRBD2 (5 bases). There are 14 residues in the CDR3. V was clipped by 6 bases and J by 10 bases, with 20 bases between them. For the CDR3, the DNA is TGTGCCAGCAGCCCCACCGGTGAGGGATCGGCGCAGTATTTT. Translated, it gives CASSPTGEGSAQYF.

The chain uses TRBV5-1 and TRBJ2-1, with a tentative D call TRBD1 (6 bases). CDR1 is SGHRS and CDR2 is YFSETQ in the germline V gene. This CDR3 has 14 amino acids. Trimming cost V 1 base and J 8 bases, with 13 bases left between them. CDR3 residues: CASSLFGGRYEQFF. In DNA form, the CDR3 reads TGCGCCAGCAGCTTGTTTGGGGGCCGGTATGAGCAGTTCTTC.

This chain's CDR3 is CASRGAGNNYEQYF. The DNA of the CDR3 is TGTGCCAGCAGAGGTGCGGGAAATAACTACGAGCAGTACTTC. The rearrangement uses TRBV28 and TRBJ2-7; tentatively, D is TRBD2 (6 bases). Germline CDR1 MDHEN, CDR2 SYDVKM. Between the trimmed V and J ends, which lost 6 bases and 3 bases, there was a span of 15 bases. The CDR3 has 14 residues.

The genes are TRBV5-1 and TRBJ2-7, with 7 bases fitting TRBD1. This CDR3 contains 17 residues. J was trimmed by 3 bases and V by 4 bases; bases with no gene match: 16. CDR1 is SGHRS, CDR2 YFSETQ, per germline. The CDR3 region has the DNA TGCGCCAGCAGCAGGGGACAAGAGACAGGGCTACGCTACGAGCAGTACTTC. Translating gives CASSRGQETGLRYEQYF.

The rearrangement joins TRBV6-5 to TRBJ2-3; TRBD1 matches 9 bases. J gave up 4 bases and V 2 bases, and 7 bases lay outside the gene matches. Germline V CDR1 and CDR2: MNHEY, SVGAGI. The CDR3 sequence is 16 residues long. The DNA for the CDR3 is TGTGCCAGCAGTTACAGGACAGGGGCGGGGGCAGATACGCAGTATTTT. Translation: CASSYRTGAGADTQYF.

The V gene is TRBV5-1, the J gene TRBJ2-3, with D perhaps TRBD2 (5 bases). Germline V gene data show CDR1 as SGHRS and CDR2 as YFSETQ. Trimming removed 1 base from V and 1 base from J, with 10 bases in between. This CDR3 spans 15 amino acids. The CDR3 region has the DNA TGCGCCAGCAGCTTGATGAGGGAGCGCACAGATACGCAGTATTTT. It yields the protein CASSLMRERTDTQYF.

This chain joins TRBV2 and TRBJ2-1; possible D gene TRBD2, 5 bases. This CDR3 contains 13 residues. Germline lookup yields CDR1 SNHLY and CDR2 FYNNEI. With 6 bases removed from V and 0 bases from J, the gap between germline ends came to 6 bases. The CDR3 DNA reads as TGTGCCAGCAGGCGGGTCTCCTACAATGAGCAGTTCTTC. Translating it yields CASRRVSYNEQFF.

The rearrangement uses TRBV9 and TRBJ2-7; D possibly corresponds to TRBD2 (5 bases). Trimming cost V 0 bases and J 2 bases, with 9 bases left between them. This CDR3 has 14 residues. Germline CDR1 is SGDLS and CDR2 is YYNGEE. CDR3 sequence: CASSVGAGTYEQYF. The CDR3 DNA sequence: TGTGCCAGCAGCGTAGGGGCCGGGACCTACGAGCAGTACTTC.